This T cell receptor (beta chain) was recorded in a study of PD-L1 blockade in urothelial cancer. Looking at the study overall: Analysis of the blood was performed 3 weeks (second dose) and 6 weeks after treatment start. There were a median of approximately 130,000 T cells in blood samples.

Generated by immunoSEQ multiplex PCR, the TCRdb table keeps only in-frame clones and is missing some. The data hold approximately 37,000 clones, with around 83% observed a single time. Trimming cost V 8 bases and J 5 bases; bases outside gene matches: 7. CDR1 is SEHNR, CDR2 FQNEAQ, per germline (reference sequence). The CDR3 has 13 residues. Sequenced here: PBMCs, sampled around atezolizumab (anti-PD-L1) treatment. The clonotype comes from a man aged 60-69 years with urothelial cancer. V gene TRBV7-9 combines with J gene TRBJ2-7, with TRBD1 matching 9 bases. DNA of the CDR3: TGTGCCAGCTCCGGGACAGGGTTTCACGAGCAGTACTTC. Translation gives CASSGTGFHEQYF.